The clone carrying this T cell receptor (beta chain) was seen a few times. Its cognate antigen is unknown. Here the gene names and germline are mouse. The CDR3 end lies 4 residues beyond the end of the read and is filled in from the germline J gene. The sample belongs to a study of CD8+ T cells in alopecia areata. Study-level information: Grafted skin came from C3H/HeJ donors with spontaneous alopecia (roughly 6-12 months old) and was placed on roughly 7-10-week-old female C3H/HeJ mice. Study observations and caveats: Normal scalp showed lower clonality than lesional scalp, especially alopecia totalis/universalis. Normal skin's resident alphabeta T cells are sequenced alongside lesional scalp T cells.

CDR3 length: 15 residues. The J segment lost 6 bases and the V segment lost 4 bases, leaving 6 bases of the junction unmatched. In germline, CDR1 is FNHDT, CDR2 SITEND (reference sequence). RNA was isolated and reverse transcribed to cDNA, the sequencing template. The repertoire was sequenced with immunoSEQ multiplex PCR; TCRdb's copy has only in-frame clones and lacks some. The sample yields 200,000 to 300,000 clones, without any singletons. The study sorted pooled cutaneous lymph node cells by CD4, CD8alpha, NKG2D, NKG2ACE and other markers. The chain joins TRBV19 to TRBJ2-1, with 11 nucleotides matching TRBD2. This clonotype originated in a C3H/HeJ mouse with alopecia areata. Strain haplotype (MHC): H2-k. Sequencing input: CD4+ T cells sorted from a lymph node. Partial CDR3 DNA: TGTGCCAGCAGTCGCCGGGACTGGGGGATTGCT. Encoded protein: CASSRRDWGIA. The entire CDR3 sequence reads CASSRRDWGIAEQFF.